These T cell receptor beta chains were read from a single sample in a study of CD8 T cells in Susac syndrome. TCRdb redid the calling of the immunoSEQ multiplex PCR reads with MiXCR, one entry per CDR3 protein. The sample shows some 200,000 distinct CDR3 sequences, about 95% of them seen only once. The sequenced material came from CD4+ T cells from PBMCs. The receptors come from a human donor with multiple sclerosis. The CDR3 runs from the conserved cysteine through the conserved F or W. Rows may omit the clone size; those that give it use once, few, many or a size class.

j_call v_call clone_size cdr3_aa
TRBJ2-5 TRBV5-1 - CASRTAGTSEETQYF
TRBJ2-3 TRBV7-9 - CASSGGGVYTDTQYF
TRBJ2-1 TRBV24-1 - CATSDRTSGRRDEQFF
TRBJ2-7 TRBV20-1 once CSAEAGQKSSYEQYF
TRBJ1-1 TRBV6-4 - CASSEFRGTEAFF
TRBJ2-5 TRBV29-1 once CSVLRDGETQYF
TRBJ1-2 TRBV30 once CAWSVGGDGYTF
TRBJ2-5 TRBV5-1 - CASREPGEETQYF
TRBJ2-5 TRBV30 - CAWGEGGETQYF
TRBJ2-5 TRBV4-1 - CASSQDRGQGKETQYF